A selection of T cell receptor beta chains follows, all from one sample in a study of monozygotic twins with inflammatory bowel disease. TCRdb re-called the 5' RACE reads, yielding one record per CDR3 amino acid sequence without DNA. Its table lists just over 300,000 distinct CDR3 sequences. The specimen sequenced was blood. The receptors were gathered from a human donor with ulcerative colitis or Crohn's disease, or a healthy co-twin of an affected twin (not recorded which). The CDR3 runs from the conserved cysteine through the conserved F or W.

CDR3 length | J gene | V gene | CDR3 protein
13 | TRBJ2-2 | TRBV28 | CASSFGNTGELFF
14 | TRBJ2-1 | TRBV9 | CASSVATVYNEQFF
14 | TRBJ1-1 | TRBV7-2 | CASSLRQMNTEAFF
16 | TRBJ2-1 | TRBV19 | CATPSEGTGVDNEQFF
17 | TRBJ1-6 | TRBV20-1 | CSARARDTFSYNSPLHF
17 | TRBJ2-1 | TRBV7-3 | CASSLMPHKSSYNEQFF
16 | TRBJ2-3 | TRBV9 | CASSVRIQGAADTQYF
16 | TRBJ2-7 | TRBV18 | CASSPSFGGGLYEQYF
13 | TRBJ2-7 | TRBV19 | CASSSSVFYEQYF
12 | TRBJ2-1 | TRBV5-6 | CASSFMDNEQFF
11 | TRBJ1-2 | TRBV12-3/TRBV12-4 | CASSNRYGYTF
15 | TRBJ2-1 | TRBV6-5 | CASSYALASLTEQFF
15 | TRBJ2-7 | TRBV5-6 | CASSLTPQGSGEQYF
16 | TRBJ1-2 | TRBV19 | CASSTGQGLSNYGYTF
15 | TRBJ2-3 | TRBV28 | CASRLGTASVDTQYF
15 | TRBJ2-7 | TRBV19 | CASRISGTGRNEQYF
15 | TRBJ1-2 | TRBV7-6 | CASSQLQGGGYGYTF
15 | TRBJ1-4 | TRBV18 | CASSPPEGASEKLFF
16 | TRBJ2-2 | TRBV7-8 | CASSEIGDRGTGELFF
14 | TRBJ2-3 | TRBV6-2/TRBV6-3 | CASSFGLPPDTQYF